The T cell receptor (beta chain) described here comes from a study of cytotoxic CD8 clonotypes in ibrutinib-treated CLL. Overall study findings and caveats: Clonality increased with ibrutinib response but returned toward baseline at progression.

This clone was recorded once. Its antigen remains unidentified. Assay used: immunoSEQ multiplex PCR; TCRdb lists only in-frame clones, some missing. The sample shows about 40,000 clones, around 70% of them seen only once. Germline CDR1 and CDR2: MDHEN and SYDVKM. V was pared by 7 bases and J by 0 bases, with 5 bases of the junction left unmatched. CDR3 length: 14 residues. The sample in question was PBMCs, obtained at disease progression, from a patient treated with ibrutinib. This sequence originates from a human donor with chronic lymphocytic leukemia. The J gene is TRBJ2-5, the V gene TRBV28; 7 bases match TRBD2. CDR3 coding DNA: TGTGCCAGCATCTCCGGGGGGTACCAAGAGACCCAGTACTTC. It translates to CASISGGYQETQYF.